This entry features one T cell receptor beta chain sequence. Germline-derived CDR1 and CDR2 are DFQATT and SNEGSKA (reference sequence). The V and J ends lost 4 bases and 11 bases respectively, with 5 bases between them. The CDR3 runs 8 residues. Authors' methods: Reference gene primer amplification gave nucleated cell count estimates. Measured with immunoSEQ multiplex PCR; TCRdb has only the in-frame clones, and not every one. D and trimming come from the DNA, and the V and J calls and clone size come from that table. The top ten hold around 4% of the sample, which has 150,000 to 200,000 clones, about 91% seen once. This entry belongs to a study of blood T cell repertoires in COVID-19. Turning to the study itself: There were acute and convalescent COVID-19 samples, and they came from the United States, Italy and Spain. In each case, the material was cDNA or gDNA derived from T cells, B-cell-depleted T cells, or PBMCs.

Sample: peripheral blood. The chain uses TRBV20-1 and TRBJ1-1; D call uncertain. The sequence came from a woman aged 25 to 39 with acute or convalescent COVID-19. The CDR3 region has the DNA TGCAGTGCTAAGAGGGCTTTCTTT. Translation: CSAKRAFF.